This T cell receptor (beta chain) was retrieved from a study of blood T cells in healthy people across ages. Study at large: About one barcoded beta molecule per two T cells was the capture yield of template switching.

Note on this clonotype: The antigen is not known.

The study drew donors from healthy Caucasian individuals in Russia aged roughly 6 to 90. Regarding the study as a whole: Comparison with aged donors showed that long-lived donors had more naive CD4+ cells and higher diversity. Nothing was known about donor CMV status, and this possibly confounded expanded clonotype changes.

Alongside a J-beta primer mix, a sample-barcoded 5' primer served in a second PCR lasting roughly 7 to 11 cycles. Via MiXCR, TCRdb re-called the 5' RACE reads, giving one row per CDR3 protein. Seen here are 1.5 million to 2 million distinct CDR3 sequences, roughly a third observed once, and the top ten hold about 11%. The specimen was blood. This clonotype was obtained from a woman in her twenties or thirties in good health.

The chain's CDR3 is CASSRGQAIEQYF. The CDR3 DNA sequence: TGCGCCAGCAGCCGAGGACAGGCTATCGAGCAGTACTTC. The chain carries TRBV5-1 and TRBJ2-5, with TRBD1 identical over 7 bases. The J call may be wrong; the DNA end is better matched by TRBJ2-7. The germline V gene encodes CDR1 SGHRS and CDR2 YFSETQ. There are 13 residues in the CDR3.